These T cell receptor beta chains were read from a single sample in a study of blood T cell repertoires in COVID-19. The table came from immunoSEQ multiplex PCR; TCRdb's copy has only in-frame clones and leaves some out. The sample lists fewer than 200,000 clones; 65% to 90% were seen once. What was sequenced was peripheral blood. These receptors all stem from a woman in her 40s with COVID-19, enrolled during active disease. CDR3s include the opening cysteine and the closing phenylalanine or tryptophan. The D gene is left open where the match is weak. Rows may omit the clone size; those that give it use once, few, many or a size class.

size: few; V: TRBV29-1; J: TRBJ2-7; D: .; CDR3: CSVGVQGYEQYF; DNA: TGCAGCGTTGGTGTACAGGGATACGAGCAGTACTTC
size: .; V: TRBV19; J: TRBJ1-5; D: .; CDR3: CASSIASEGPQHF; DNA: TGTGCCAGTAGTATAGCATCTGAGGGGCCCCAGCATTTT
size: .; V: TRBV24-1; J: TRBJ1-2; D: TRBD1; CDR3: CATQTGGGGYTF; DNA: TGTGCCACGCAGACAGGGGGCGGTGGCTACACCTTC
size: .; V: TRBV18; J: TRBJ2-7; D: TRBD2; CDR3: CASSPGSGRIYEQYF; DNA: TGTGCCAGCTCACCGGGCAGCGGGAGGATCTACGAGCAGTACTTC
size: .; V: TRBV29-1; J: TRBJ1-2; D: TRBD1; CDR3: CSVEDRDRGGFNDGYTF; DNA: TGCAGCGTTGAAGATAGGGACAGGGGAGGATTTAATGATGGCTACACCTTC
size: .; V: TRBV27; J: TRBJ2-3; D: TRBD2; CDR3: CASTMAGEGLDTQYF; DNA: TGTGCCAGCACTATGGCGGGAGAGGGATTAGATACGCAGTATTTT
size: .; V: TRBV15; J: TRBJ2-1; D: TRBD2; CDR3: CATRGLAVINEQFF; DNA: TGTGCCACGAGAGGACTAGCGGTAATTAATGAGCAGTTCTTC
size: .; V: TRBV30; J: TRBJ1-4; D: .; CDR3: CAWSPTGYNEKLFF; DNA: TGTGCCTGGAGCCCCACAGGATATAATGAAAAACTGTTTTTT
size: .; V: TRBV5-1; J: TRBJ2-5; D: .; CDR3: CASARTGDLSQETQYF; DNA: TGCGCCAGCGCCCGTACAGGGGACTTGAGCCAAGAGACCCAGTACTTC
size: .; V: TRBV5-1; J: TRBJ2-7; D: TRBD1; CDR3: CASSLGGILSYEQYF; DNA: TGCGCCAGCAGCTTAGGGGGCATACTCTCCTACGAGCAGTACTTC
size: once; V: TRBV19; J: TRBJ1-1; D: TRBD1; CDR3: CASRRQGVNTEAFF; DNA: TGTGCCAGTAGAAGACAGGGAGTGAACACTGAAGCTTTCTTT
size: .; V: TRBV7-3; J: TRBJ2-5; D: .; CDR3: CASSLAVLETQYF; DNA: TGTGCCAGCAGCTTAGCAGTCCTAGAGACCCAGTACTTC
size: .; V: TRBV2; J: TRBJ1-3; D: .; CDR3: CASSVRVGSGNTIYF; DNA: TGTGCCAGCAGTGTGCGGGTGGGCTCTGGAAACACCATATATTTT
size: .; V: TRBV7-8; J: TRBJ1-1; D: .; CDR3: CASSLVRGSKISEAFF; DNA: TGTGCCAGCAGCTTAGTTCGCGGCAGTAAGATCTCTGAAGCTTTCTTT
size: .; V: TRBV6-6; J: TRBJ1-2; D: .; CDR3: CASSWSGENYGYTF; DNA: TGTGCCAGCAGTTGGTCAGGGGAGAACTATGGCTACACCTTC
size: .; V: TRBV7-2; J: TRBJ1-1; D: .; CDR3: CASSLVAGAASTEAFF; DNA: TGTGCCAGCAGCTTAGTGGCGGGAGCGGCGAGCACTGAAGCTTTCTTT
size: .; V: TRBV2; J: TRBJ1-2; D: .; CDR3: CASTTGYGYTF; DNA: TGTGCCAGTACGACAGGCTATGGCTACACCTTC
size: .; V: TRBV5-1; J: TRBJ2-2; D: TRBD1; CDR3: CASSLGRQGGTGELFF; DNA: TGCGCCAGCAGCTTGGGACGACAGGGTGGGACCGGGGAGCTGTTTTTT
size: .; V: TRBV2; J: TRBJ2-1; D: .; CDR3: CASSEGAEYNEQFF; DNA: TGTGCCAGCAGTGAGGGGGCAGAATACAATGAGCAGTTCTTC
size: once; V: TRBV5-8; J: TRBJ2-3; D: .; CDR3: CASSTGQRDTDTQYF; DNA: TGTGCCAGCAGCACTGGACAGAGGGACACAGATACGCAGTATTTT
size: few; V: TRBV5-5; J: TRBJ1-4; D: TRBD1; CDR3: CASGETGGDEKLFF; DNA: TGTGCCAGCGGTGAGACAGGGGGTGATGAAAAACTGTTTTTT
size: .; V: TRBV6-1; J: TRBJ1-2; D: TRBD1; CDR3: CASSAGTAGLAYGYTF; DNA: TGTGCCAGCAGTGCCGGGACAGCCGGCCTAGCCTATGGCTACACCTTC
size: .; V: TRBV11-2; J: TRBJ2-5; D: TRBD2; CDR3: CASSPTSGSVETQYF; DNA: TGTGCCAGCAGCCCCACTAGCGGGAGTGTCGAGACCCAGTACTTC
size: once; V: TRBV19; J: TRBJ1-1; D: .; CDR3: CASSIGGVNTEAFF; DNA: TGTGCCAGTAGTATCGGAGGAGTGAACACTGAAGCTTTCTTT
size: .; V: TRBV30; J: TRBJ2-3; D: TRBD2; CDR3: CASGGGPSTDTQYF; DNA: TGTGCCTCGGGCGGGGGGCCTAGCACAGATACGCAGTATTTT
size: .; V: TRBV7-3; J: TRBJ2-3; D: .; CDR3: CASSDVGGLGDTQYF; DNA: TGTGCCAGCAGCGATGTAGGGGGTTTGGGAGATACGCAGTATTTT
size: .; V: TRBV7-2; J: TRBJ1-5; D: .; CDR3: CASTWGGFNQPQHF; DNA: TGTGCCAGCACCTGGGGGGGGTTCAATCAGCCCCAGCATTTT
size: .; V: TRBV7-3; J: TRBJ2-5; D: .; CDR3: CASSSTGSQETQYF; DNA: TGTGCCAGCAGCTCCACGGGGAGCCAAGAGACCCAGTACTTC
size: .; V: TRBV7-9; J: TRBJ2-1; D: TRBD1; CDR3: CASRPGTGEDEQFF; DNA: TGTGCCAGCAGGCCAGGGACAGGGGAGGATGAGCAGTTCTTC
size: .; V: TRBV3-1/TRBV3-2; J: TRBJ1-1; D: TRBD1; CDR3: CASSQDTGGRTEAFF; DNA: TGTGCCAGCAGCCAAGACACAGGGGGTCGGACTGAAGCTTTCTTT
size: .; V: TRBV5-5; J: TRBJ2-3; D: .; CDR3: CASSFGAGLSTDTQYF; DNA: TGTGCCAGCAGCTTCGGAGCGGGCCTAAGCACAGATACGCAGTATTTT
size: once; V: TRBV9; J: TRBJ2-2; D: .; CDR3: CASSVGSVGGELFF; DNA: TGTGCCAGCAGCGTAGGAAGCGTCGGCGGGGAGCTGTTTTTT
size: .; V: TRBV11-2; J: TRBJ2-7; D: TRBD2; CDR3: CASSLERIGTSGYEQYF; DNA: TGTGCCAGCAGCTTAGAAAGAATCGGGACTAGCGGATACGAGCAGTACTTC
size: .; V: TRBV5-1; J: TRBJ2-1; D: TRBD2; CDR3: CASSFTGTSGSSAYNEQFF; DNA: TGCGCCAGCAGCTTCACCGGGACTAGCGGGAGTAGCGCCTACAATGAGCAGTTCTTC
size: .; V: TRBV28; J: TRBJ2-7; D: TRBD2; CDR3: CASSFSGREGGEQYF; DNA: TGTGCCAGCAGTTTTAGCGGGAGGGAGGGCGGCGAGCAGTACTTC
size: .; V: TRBV7-9; J: TRBJ2-5; D: TRBD2; CDR3: CASSGVGGGAQETQYF; DNA: TGTGCCAGCAGCGGGGTCGGCGGGGGGGCCCAGGAGACCCAGTACTTC
size: .; V: TRBV11-2; J: TRBJ1-2; D: .; CDR3: CASSAGQISNYGYTF; DNA: TGTGCCAGCAGCGCAGGACAAATCTCTAACTATGGCTACACCTTC